This paragraph reports one T cell receptor (beta chain). The antigen is unknown. This sample stems from a study of response to subunit inactivated influenza vaccine. The CDR3 consists of 15 residues. CDR1 is SGDLS, CDR2 YYNGEE, per germline. V lost 0 bases and J 5 bases, leaving 14 bases between the germline ends. Findings and limits, study-wide: Each seasonal influenza vaccination, the authors suggested, recruits few new T cells.

TCRdb called the RT-PCR reads again in MiXCR, with one record for every CDR3 protein. Of 750,000 to 850,000 distinct CDR3 sequences in the sample, around 20% were seen once. This TCR came from a man aged 50 or older who received an inactivated influenza vaccine. The sequencing used PBMCs from blood, collected roughly 5 days after vaccination. The rearrangement joins TRBV9 to TRBJ2-5; D is possibly TRBD2 (7 bases). CDR3 DNA sequence: TGTGCCAGCAGCGTAGGTGGGGGGGCTCGGGAGACCCAGTACTTC. Translation: CASSVGGGARETQYF.